These T cell receptor beta chains were read from a single sample in a study of T cell responses to AZD1222 COVID-19 vaccine. Profiling relied on immunoSEQ multiplex PCR, and the TCRdb table lists in-frame clones only, not all of them. This table has about 180,000 clones, around nine tenths appearing once. The sequences come from peripheral blood, collected on day 0 of AZD1222 vaccination. The receptors come from an adult in good health. Each CDR3 is given with its conserved first and last residue. A D gene is named only where the DNA matches it firmly. Where a row states a size, it is once, few, many or the class of an expanded clone; other rows omit it.

J gene | D gene | clone size | V gene | CDR3 length | CDR3 DNA | CDR3 protein
TRBJ1-2 | - | - | TRBV7-6 | 13 | TGTGCCAGCAGCTTACTACCTTTTTATGGCTACACCTTC | CASSLLPFYGYTF
TRBJ2-3 | TRBD2 | - | TRBV4-2 | 18 | TGTGCCAGCAGTCGTTCCGCGGGGGGGCTCCTCGCCACAGATACGCAGTATTTT | CASSRSAGGLLATDTQYF
TRBJ1-4 | TRBD1 | - | TRBV19 | 15 | TGTGCCAGTAGTGTACCGGGACAGGCTAATGAAAAACTGTTTTTT | CASSVPGQANEKLFF
TRBJ1-4 | TRBD1 | - | TRBV7-9 | 17 | TGTGCCAGCAGCCTCCGGGACAGGGGGCGCGTTAATGAAAAACTGTTTTTT | CASSLRDRGRVNEKLFF
TRBJ2-1 | TRBD1 | - | TRBV12-5 | 18 | TGTGCTAGTGGTTTGGTATTGGGGAAGACAGGGCGGTACAATGAGCAGTTCTTC | CASGLVLGKTGRYNEQFF
TRBJ2-7 | - | - | TRBV21-1 | 12 | TGTGCCAGCACCATCCCCAATTACGAGCAGTACTTC | CASTIPNYEQYF
TRBJ1-4 | - | - | TRBV7-2 | 14 | TGTGCCAGCAGCTCGGGGACATATCGAGAAAAACTGTTTTTT | CASSSGTYREKLFF
TRBJ2-5 | - | - | TRBV11-2 | 14 | TGTGCCAGCACCTTCACGACTACTCAAGAGACCCAGTACTTC | CASTFTTTQETQYF
TRBJ1-1 | - | - | TRBV10-1 | 12 | TGCGCCAGCAGTGGGGTGAACACTGAAGCTTTCTTT | CASSGVNTEAFF
TRBJ2-7 | - | once | TRBV20-1 | 11 | TGCAGTGCTCTGTGGGTGGGCGAGCAGTACTTC | CSALWVGEQYF
TRBJ1-5 | - | - | TRBV6-5 | 16 | TGTGCCAGCAGTTATGAACAGGGTAGGATAAATCAGCCCCAGCATTTT | CASSYEQGRINQPQHF
TRBJ1-1 | - | - | TRBV5-5 | 14 | TGTGCCAGCAGCTTTGATAGGGGAGGCACTGAAGCTTTCTTT | CASSFDRGGTEAFF
TRBJ2-3 | - | - | TRBV28 | 16 | TGTGCCAGCACCCTGAGGCGGGCCCTTGGCACAGATACGCAGTATTTT | CASTLRRALGTDTQYF
TRBJ2-2 | TRBD2 | - | TRBV6-5 | 16 | TGTGCCAGCAGTTATTCTGGCGGGGGGGCCCCCGGGGAGCTGTTTTTT | CASSYSGGGAPGELFF